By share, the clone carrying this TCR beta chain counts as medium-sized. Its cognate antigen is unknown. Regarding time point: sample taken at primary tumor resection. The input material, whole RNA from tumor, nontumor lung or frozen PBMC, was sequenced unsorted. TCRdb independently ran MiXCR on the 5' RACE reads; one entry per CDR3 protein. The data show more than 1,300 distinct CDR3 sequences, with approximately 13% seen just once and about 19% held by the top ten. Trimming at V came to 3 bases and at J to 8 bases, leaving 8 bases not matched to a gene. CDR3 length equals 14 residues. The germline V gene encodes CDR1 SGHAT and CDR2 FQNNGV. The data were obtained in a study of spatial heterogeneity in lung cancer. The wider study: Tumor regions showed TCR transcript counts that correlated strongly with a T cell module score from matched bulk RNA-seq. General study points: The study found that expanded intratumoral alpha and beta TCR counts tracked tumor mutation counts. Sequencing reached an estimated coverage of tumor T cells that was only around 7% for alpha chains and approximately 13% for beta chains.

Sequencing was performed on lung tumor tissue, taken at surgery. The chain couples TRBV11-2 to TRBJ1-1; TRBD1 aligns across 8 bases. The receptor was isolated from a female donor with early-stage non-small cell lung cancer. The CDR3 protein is CASSLPGTGPEAFF. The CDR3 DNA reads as TGTGCCAGCAGCTTGCCCGGGACAGGACCGGAAGCTTTCTTT.